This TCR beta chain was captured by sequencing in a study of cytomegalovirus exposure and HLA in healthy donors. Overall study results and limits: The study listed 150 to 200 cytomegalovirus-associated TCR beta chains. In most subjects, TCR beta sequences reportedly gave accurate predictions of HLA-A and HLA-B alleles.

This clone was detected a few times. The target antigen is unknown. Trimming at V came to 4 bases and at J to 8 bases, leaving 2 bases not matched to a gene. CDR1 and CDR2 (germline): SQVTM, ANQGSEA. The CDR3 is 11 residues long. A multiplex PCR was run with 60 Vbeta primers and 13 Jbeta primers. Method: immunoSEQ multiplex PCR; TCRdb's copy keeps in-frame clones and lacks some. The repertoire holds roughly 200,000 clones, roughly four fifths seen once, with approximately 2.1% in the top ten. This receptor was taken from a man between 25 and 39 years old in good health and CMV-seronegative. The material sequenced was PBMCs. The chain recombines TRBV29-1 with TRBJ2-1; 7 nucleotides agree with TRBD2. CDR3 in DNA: TGCAGCGTTGTGGGGGGGGATGAGCAGTTCTTC. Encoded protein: CSVVGGDEQFF.